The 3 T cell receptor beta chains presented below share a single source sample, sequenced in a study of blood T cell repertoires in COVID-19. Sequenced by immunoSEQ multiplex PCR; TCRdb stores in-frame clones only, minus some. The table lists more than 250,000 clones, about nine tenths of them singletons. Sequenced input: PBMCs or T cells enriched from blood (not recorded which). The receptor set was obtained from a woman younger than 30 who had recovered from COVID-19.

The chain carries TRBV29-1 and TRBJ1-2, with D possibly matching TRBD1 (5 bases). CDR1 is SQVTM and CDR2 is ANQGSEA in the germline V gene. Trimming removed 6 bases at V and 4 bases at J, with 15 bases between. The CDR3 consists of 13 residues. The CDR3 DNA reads TGCAGCGTAGAAAAGGGGTGGACCTATGGCTACACCTTC. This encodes CSVEKGWTYGYTF. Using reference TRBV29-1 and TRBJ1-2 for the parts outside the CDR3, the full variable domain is SAVISQKPSRDICQRGTSLTIQCQVDSQVTMMFWYRQQPGQSLTLIATANQGSEATYESGFVIDKFPISRPNLTFSTLTVSNMSPEDSSIYLCSVEKGWTYGYTFGSGTRLTVV.

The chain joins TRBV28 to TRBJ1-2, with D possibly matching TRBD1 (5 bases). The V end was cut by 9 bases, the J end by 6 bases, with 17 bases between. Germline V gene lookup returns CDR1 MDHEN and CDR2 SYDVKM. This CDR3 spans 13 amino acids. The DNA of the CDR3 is TGTGCCAGTTCCGAGGGGAGGGCTAATGGCTACACCTTC. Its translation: CASSEGRANGYTF.

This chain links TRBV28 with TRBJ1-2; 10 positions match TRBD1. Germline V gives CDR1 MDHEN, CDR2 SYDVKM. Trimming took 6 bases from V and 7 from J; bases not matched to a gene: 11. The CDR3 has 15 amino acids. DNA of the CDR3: TGTGCCAGCAGGGAACCCATCGGGACAGGGGCTGGCTACACCTTC. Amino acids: CASREPIGTGAGYTF.